This T cell receptor (beta chain) is drawn from a study of T cell changes during pregnancy in multiple sclerosis. The repertoire was sequenced with immunoSEQ multiplex PCR; TCRdb's copy has only in-frame clones and lacks some. The sample holds fewer than 85,000 clones, just over 90% seen once. CDR1 is SGHVS and CDR2 is FNYEAQ in the germline V gene. Trimming removed 7 bases from V and 5 bases from J, with 20 bases in between. The CDR3 loop spans 15 amino acids. This receptor was taken from a female donor with multiple sclerosis, enrolled in a pregnancy study. Here the sequenced sample was peripheral blood, taken in the second trimester of pregnancy. The chain combines TRBV7-6 with TRBJ2-5; no reliable D call. CDR3 sequence (DNA): TGTGCCAGCACCGTTAGTCCCCAAGCCTTCGAGACCCAGTACTTC. Translation gives CASTVSPQAFETQYF.